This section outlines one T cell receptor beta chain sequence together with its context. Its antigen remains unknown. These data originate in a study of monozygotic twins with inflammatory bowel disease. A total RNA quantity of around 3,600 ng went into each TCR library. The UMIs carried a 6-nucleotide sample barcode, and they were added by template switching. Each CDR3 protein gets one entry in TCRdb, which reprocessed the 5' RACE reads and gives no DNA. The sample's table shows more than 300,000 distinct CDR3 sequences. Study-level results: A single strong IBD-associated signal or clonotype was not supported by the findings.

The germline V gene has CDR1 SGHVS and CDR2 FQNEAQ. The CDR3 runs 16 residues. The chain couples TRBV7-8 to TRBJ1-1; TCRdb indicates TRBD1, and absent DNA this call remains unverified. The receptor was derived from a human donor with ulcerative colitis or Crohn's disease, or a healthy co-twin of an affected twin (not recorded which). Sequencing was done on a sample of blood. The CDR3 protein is CASSLSQTGRNTEAFF.